Below, 20 T cell receptor beta chains from the same sample are listed, as sequenced in a study of T cell changes during pregnancy in multiple sclerosis. Using immunoSEQ multiplex PCR, the repertoire was profiled, and TCRdb retains in-frame clones only, with some absent. Of about 22,000 clones in the sample, 91% were seen once. The starting material was CD4+ T cells from peripheral blood mononuclear cells, obtained in the third trimester of pregnancy. The receptors come from a female donor in good health, enrolled as a control in a pregnancy study.

This chain joins TRBV5-5 and TRBJ1-5; TRBD1 matches 11 bases. Trimming at V came to 4 bases and at J to 4 bases, leaving 13 bases not matched to a gene. Germline V gene data show CDR1 as SGHKS and CDR2 as YYEKEE (reference sequence). This CDR3 is built from 18 residues. In nucleotides, the CDR3 is TGTGCCAGCAGCCCCCGGATAGGGACAGGGGGGCAAAATCAGCCCCAGCATTTT. As protein: CASSPRIGTGGQNQPQHF.

This clone was observed once. V usage is TRBV28 and J usage is TRBJ2-7; no definite D call. This CDR3 is built from 13 residues. Trimming stripped 4 bases from V and 5 bases from J, with 12 bases between. Per germline, CDR1 MDHEN and CDR2 SYDVKM. CDR3 nucleotide sequence: TGTGCCAGCAGTTACGTAGCTCGGGACGAGCAGTACTTC. This sequence encodes CASSYVARDEQYF.

The V and J genes are TRBV5-1 and TRBJ1-4, with a tentative D call TRBD1 (6 bases). V lost 0 bases to trimming and J lost 11 bases, with 8 bases between them. The germline CDR1 and CDR2 sequences are SGHRS and YFSETQ. CDR3 length: 12 residues. The CDR3: CASSLDTGKLFF. The CDR3 DNA sequence: TGCGCCAGCAGCTTGGATACAGGGAAACTGTTTTTT.

This clone appeared a few times. V is TRBV7-9 and J is TRBJ1-2; no clear D. This CDR3 spans 12 amino acids. The germline V and J ends were trimmed by 5 bases and 10 bases, with 14 bases remaining between them. CDR1 is SEHNR and CDR2 is FQNEAQ in the germline V gene (reference sequence). CDR3 nucleotides: TGTGCCAGCAGCCCCGCCCGGGAATCCTACACCTTC. Translation gives CASSPARESYTF.

The genes are TRBV28 and TRBJ2-4; TRBD2 agrees at 7 bases. Trimming removed 5 bases from V and 13 bases from J; junction bases left unmatched: 11. The CDR3 extends over 13 amino acids. CDR1 and CDR2 (germline): MDHEN, SYDVKM. This chain's CDR3 is CASSPGLIVPQYF. The CDR3 DNA reads TGTGCCAGCAGTCCGGGACTAATTGTCCCCCAGTACTTC.

This chain links TRBV7-2 with TRBJ2-4; no clear D gene. This CDR3 is 16 amino acids long. Deletions cut 0 bases from V and 0 bases from J, with 9 bases between. The germline V gene encodes CDR1 SGHTA and CDR2 FQGNSA. CDR3 loop: CASSLAAGLAKNIQYF. CDR3 in DNA: TGTGCCAGCAGCTTAGCGGCAGGCTTAGCCAAAAACATTCAGTACTTC.

V usage is TRBV19 and J usage is TRBJ2-2; TRBD1 matches 8 bases. This CDR3 contains 15 residues. Germline V lookup: CDR1 LNHDA, CDR2 SQIVND (reference sequence). The V gene end was trimmed by 5 bases and the J gene end by 3 bases; junction bases not matched to a gene: 5. The CDR3 loop reads CASSPGQAHTGELFF. Here the CDR3 DNA reads TGTGCCAGTAGTCCGGGACAGGCGCACACCGGGGAGCTGTTTTTT.

Here the CDR3 reads CASSEARGQGEQFF. For the CDR3, the DNA is TGTGCCAGCAGTGAAGCGCGTGGACAGGGTGAGCAGTTCTTC. The rearrangement uses TRBV6-1 and TRBJ2-1; 8 bases line up with TRBD1. The CDR3 extends over 14 amino acids. Germline CDR1 and CDR2: MNHNS and SASEGT. The J segment lost 9 bases and the V segment lost 0 bases, leaving 4 bases of the junction unmatched.

V usage is TRBV5-3 and J usage is TRBJ2-5; no clear D gene. TRBV5-3 is an ORF for which the function is uncertain. This CDR3 is 14 amino acids long. V lost 0 bases to trimming and J lost 5 bases, with 11 bases between them. CDR3 loop: CARSLGPSRETQYF. The CDR3 region has the DNA TGTGCCAGAAGCTTGGGACCTTCGAGGGAGACCCAGTACTTC.

The rearrangement uses TRBV6-1 and TRBJ1-5; 9 bases line up with TRBD1. This CDR3 region has 17 residues. Germline V lookup: CDR1 MNHNS, CDR2 SASEGT. V shed 4 bases, J shed 5 bases, and the junction held 12 bases outside the gene matches. The CDR3 protein is CASSAHYGTGNDQPQHF. In DNA form, the CDR3 reads TGTGCCAGCAGTGCCCACTACGGGACAGGGAACGATCAGCCCCAGCATTTT.

V gene TRBV11-3 combines with J gene TRBJ2-6; D might be TRBD2 (6 bases). Germline V gene data show CDR1 as SGHNT and CDR2 as YENEEA. Trimming pared 1 base from V and 9 bases from J, leaving 10 bases between. The CDR3 is 14 residues long. The chain's CDR3 is CASSLVAGSNVLTF. The CDR3 nucleotides read TGTGCCAGCAGCTTAGTGGCGGGGAGCAACGTCCTGACTTTC.

The gene calls are TRBV30 and TRBJ2-7, with a tentative D call TRBD1 (6 bases). The CDR3 runs 15 residues. CDR1 is GTSNPN and CDR2 is SVGIG in the germline V gene (reference sequence). V lost 7 bases to trimming and J lost 1 base, with 20 bases between them. CDR3 bases: TGTGCCTTGGATGACGTCCAGGGGTCGTCCTACGAGCAGTACTTC. Residues: CALDDVQGSSYEQYF.

The rearrangement uses TRBV7-6 and TRBJ2-1, with 9 bases that match TRBD2. The CDR3 covers 15 residues. CDR1 is SGHVS, CDR2 FNYEAQ, per germline. Trimming cost V 4 bases and J 4 bases; bases outside gene matches: 5. The CDR3 sequence is CASSYSGGRYNEQFF. The CDR3 region has the DNA TGTGCCAGCAGCTATAGCGGGGGCCGGTACAATGAGCAGTTCTTC. The variable domain in full, completed from reference TRBV7-6 and TRBJ2-1, reads GAGVSQSPRYKVTKRGQDVALRCDPISGHVSLYWYRQALGQGPEFLTYFNYEAQQDKSGLPNDRFSAERPEGSISTLTIQRTEQRDSAMYRCASSYSGGRYNEQFFGPGTRLTVL.

J is TRBJ2-6 and V is TRBV10-1; 8 bases fit TRBD1. The CDR3 contains 18 residues. The germline CDR1 and CDR2 sequences are WNHNN and SYGVQD (reference sequence). Trimming removed 11 bases from V and 1 base from J; junction bases left unmatched: 16. The CDR3 DNA reads TGCGCCGGGCCAGGACAGGGTCGGGGAGAATCTGGGGCCAACGTCCTGACTTTC. Its protein product is CAGPGQGRGESGANVLTF.

The rearrangement links TRBV11-1 to TRBJ2-7, with TRBD1 identical over 7 bases. V lost 2 bases to trimming and J lost 2 bases; unmatched junction nucleotides: 6. The CDR3 is made up of 15 amino acids. The germline CDR1 and CDR2 sequences are SGHAT and FQDESV (reference sequence). This chain's CDR3 is CASSLPGQMTYEQYF. CDR3 sequence (DNA): TGTGCCAGCAGCTTACCGGGACAGATGACCTACGAGCAGTACTTC. Based on the CDR3 plus reference TRBV11-1 and TRBJ2-7, the full variable domain is EAEVAQSPRYKITEKSQAVAFWCDPISGHATLYWYRQILGQGPELLVQFQDESVVDDSQLPKDRFSAERLKGVDSTLKIQPAELGDSAMYLCASSLPGQMTYEQYFGPGTRLTVT.

The rearrangement joins TRBV29-1 to TRBJ1-2; D remains unclear. Looked up from germline, CDR1 is SQVTM and CDR2 is ANQGSEA. Trimming removed 1 base at V and 4 bases at J, with 13 bases between. The CDR3 is 14 amino acids. CDR3 DNA sequence: TGCAGCGTTGAAGGGGGAGGGAGGGTCTATGGCTACACCTTC. It yields the protein CSVEGGGRVYGYTF.

V is TRBV25-1 and J is TRBJ2-1, with D possibly being TRBD1 (10 bases). With 7 bases removed from V and 7 bases from J, the gap between germline ends came to 29 bases. From germline, CDR1 is MGHDK and CDR2 SYGVNS. The CDR3 length is 18 residues. The CDR3 DNA follows: TGTGCCAGCATTGAGGGACAGGGGTTTAGCGGGAGCCAAAATGAGCAGTTCTTC. It yields the protein CASIEGQGFSGSQNEQFF.

This chain links TRBV11-2 with TRBJ2-1; 7 bases are shared with TRBD1. Trimming removed 2 bases from V and 2 bases from J; junction bases left unmatched: 6. This CDR3 comprises 16 residues. CDR1 and CDR2 (germline): SGHAT, FQNNGV. The DNA of the CDR3 is TGTGCCAGCAGCTTACGCAGGACAGGAGCCTACAATGAGCAGTTCTTC. Residues: CASSLRRTGAYNEQFF.

The chain employs TRBV27 and TRBJ2-2, with 10 bases matching TRBD1. There are 14 residues in the CDR3. The germline V gene encodes CDR1 MNHEY and CDR2 SMNVEV (reference sequence). With 6 bases clipped from V and 7 bases from J, the junction kept 5 bases outside the gene matches. CDR3 residues: CASRKGQGIGELFF. For the CDR3, the DNA is TGTGCCAGCAGAAAGGGACAGGGGATCGGGGAGCTGTTTTTT.

This sequence joins TRBV5-1 and TRBJ1-2; no firm D call. The CDR3 covers 14 residues. The V gene lost 2 bases and the J gene lost 5 bases, with 13 bases spanning the gap. The germline CDR1 and CDR2 sequences are SGHRS and YFSETQ. The CDR3 loop reads CASSFEQRVYGYTF. The DNA of the CDR3 is TGCGCCAGCAGCTTCGAACAGAGAGTTTATGGCTACACCTTC.